Shown below are 30 T cell receptor beta chains from a single sample sequenced in a study of CD8+CD57+ T cells in acquired aplastic anemia. The patients chosen for sequencing had shown expansion of CD8+CD57+ cells (detected by flow cytometry). Researchers used genomic DNA as the template to profile TCR beta VDJ and CDR3. TCRdb fed the reads into MiXCR, producing one record per CDR3 protein. The sample consists of under 200,000 distinct CDR3 sequences, roughly half of them appearing once. The sequencing input was sorted CD4+, CD8+, or CD8+CD57+ T cells (not recorded which) from PBMCs. These receptor sequences come from a human donor with aplastic anemia.

The CDR3 coding sequence is TGCAGCGTCAGGGGCTACTCCTACGAGCAGTACTTC. Protein sequence: CSVRGYSYEQYF. The chain recombines TRBV29-1 with TRBJ2-7, with D perhaps matching TRBD1 (6 bases). Deletions cut 6 bases from V and 0 bases from J, with 9 bases between. Germline values: CDR1 SQVTM, CDR2 ANQGSEA. The CDR3 runs to 12 residues.

This clonotype was seen more than once but under ten times. The J gene is TRBJ2-7, the V gene TRBV5-1; the D is unclear. The CDR3 covers 15 residues. The germline CDR1 and CDR2 sequences are SGHRS and YFSETQ. V lost 2 bases and J 2 bases, leaving 14 bases between the germline ends. The CDR3 DNA reads as TGCGCCAGCAGCTTACGCCAGCCAGGCCCCTACGAGCAGTACGTC. It translates to CASSLRQPGPYEQYV.

This clonotype was recorded at least ten times. This chain joins TRBV19 and TRBJ2-2; D remains ambiguous. From germline, CDR1 is LNHDA and CDR2 SQIVND (reference sequence). There are 13 residues in the CDR3. V was pared by 6 bases and J by 1 base, with 6 bases between. CDR3 region: CASRDQNTGELFF. CDR3 bases: TGTGCCAGTAGGGACCAGAACACCGGGGAGCTGTTTTTT.

This clonotype has ten or more counts. V is TRBV20-1 and J is TRBJ2-5; 8 bases align to TRBD1. The CDR3 consists of 15 residues. Losses at the gene ends were 0 bases for V and 2 bases for J; bases not matched to a gene: 5. The germline V gene has CDR1 DFQATT and CDR2 SNEGSKA (reference sequence). The CDR3 nucleotides are TGCAGTGCTAGAGATAATGGACAGGGTCAAGAGACCCAGTACTTC. Its protein product is CSARDNGQGQETQYF.

Many counts were recorded for this clonotype. This chain connects TRBV20-1 to TRBJ2-5; perhaps D is TRBD1 or TRBD2 (6 bases each). Germline assignment: CDR1 DFQATT and CDR2 SNEGSKA (reference sequence). CDR3 length equals 17 residues. V lost 4 bases and J lost 3, with 24 bases in between. CDR3 coding DNA: TGCAGTGCTACCTGGCGGGGTCGGGGGCAGCTGGAAGAGACCCAGTACTTC. It is translated as CSATWRGRGQLEETQYF.

This clonotype was seen at least ten times. This chain connects TRBV7-2 to TRBJ1-2; weak D call: TRBD1 (6 bases). With 4 bases removed from V and 3 bases from J, the gap between germline ends came to 9 bases. CDR3 size: 13 residues. Germline CDR1 is SGHTA and CDR2 is FQGNSA. The CDR3 DNA reads TGTGCCAGCAGCTCGGCAGGGGACTATGGCTACACCTTC. As protein: CASSSAGDYGYTF.

The V and J genes are TRBV20-1 and TRBJ2-1; D is perhaps TRBD2 (6 bases). The V end lost 6 bases, the J end lost 3 bases, and 12 bases lay between the germline ends. From germline, CDR1 is DFQATT and CDR2 SNEGSKA (reference sequence). This CDR3 is 13 amino acids long. The CDR3 region has the DNA TGCAGTGCGGTAGCGGATAACTACAATGAGCAGTTCTTC. This sequence encodes CSAVADNYNEQFF.

The chain links TRBV6-5 to TRBJ1-1, with 12 bases aligning to TRBD1. V was pared by 0 bases and J by 11 bases, with 10 bases of the junction left unmatched. This CDR3 comprises 16 residues. CDR1 MNHEY and CDR2 SVGAGI come from the germline V gene. CDR3 in DNA: TGTGCCAGCAGTTACTCGGGGACAGGGGGCATTCAGGTTGCTTTCTTT. Amino acid sequence: CASSYSGTGGIQVAFF.

The genes are TRBV2 and TRBJ2-5; 11 nucleotides agree with TRBD1. The trim removed 6 bases at V and 3 bases at J, leaving 6 bases unmatched. This CDR3 has 15 residues. Germline CDR1 reads SNHLY; CDR2 reads FYNNEI. The CDR3, as DNA: TGTGCCAGCAGCCCTGGGACAGGGGGTAAAGAGACCCAGTACTTC. Translation gives CASSPGTGGKETQYF.

The rearrangement joins TRBV5-6 to TRBJ2-7; D is perhaps TRBD2 (6 bases). Germline CDR1 is SGHDT and CDR2 is YYEEEE. The CDR3 length is 15 residues. Between the trimmed V and J ends, which lost 6 bases and 7 bases, there was a span of 23 bases. The CDR3 region is CASTRDFSSYNEQYF. The CDR3 DNA is TGTGCCAGCACCCGGGACTTCAGCTCCTACAATGAGCAGTACTTC.

The V and J genes are TRBV20-1 and TRBJ2-3, with 9 bases matching TRBD1. J lost 3 bases, V lost 6 bases, and 7 bases had no gene match. CDR1 is DFQATT, CDR2 SNEGSKA, per germline (reference sequence). The CDR3 has 14 amino acids. CDR3 residues: CSAGTGRRTDTQYF. Written as DNA, the CDR3 is TGCAGTGCGGGGACAGGGCGAAGGACAGATACGCAGTATTTT.

This chain connects TRBV9 to TRBJ1-2; 12 bases line up with TRBD1. The ends lost 5 bases at V and 6 bases at J; junction bases unmatched: 5. CDR1 and CDR2 (germline): SGDLS, YYNGEE. CDR3 length equals 14 residues. The CDR3: CASRGQGADDGYTF. The CDR3 DNA reads as TGTGCCAGCAGGGGACAGGGGGCGGACGATGGCTACACCTTC.

The chain combines TRBV19 with TRBJ1-5; D remains unclear. Germline loops: CDR1 LNHDA, CDR2 SQIVND (reference sequence). V was pared by 9 bases and J by 0 bases, with 12 bases between. This CDR3 is built from 14 residues. CDR3 coding DNA: TGTGCCAGCAAGCACCATGATAGCAATCAGCCCCAGCATTTT. It yields the protein CASKHHDSNQPQHF. Full variable domain (missing parts from reference TRBV19 and TRBJ1-5): DGGITQSPKYLFRKEGQNVTLSCEQNLNHDAMYWYRQDPGQGLRLIYYSQIVNDFQKGDIAEGYSVSREKKESFPLTVTSAQKNPTAFYLCASKHHDSNQPQHFGDGTRLSIL.

This clonotype was detected ten times or more. The chain employs TRBV20-1 and TRBJ2-1; D gene uncertain. Between the trimmed V and J ends, which lost 3 bases and 0 bases, there was a span of 9 bases. CDR3 size: 14 residues. Per the germline V gene, CDR1 is DFQATT and CDR2 is SNEGSKA (reference sequence). CDR3: CSASGVGSYNEQFF. DNA of the CDR3: TGCAGTGCTAGCGGCGTGGGCTCCTACAATGAGCAGTTCTTC.

The V gene is TRBV10-2, the J gene TRBJ2-7, with TRBD2 identical over 9 bases. The ends lost 5 bases at V and 5 bases at J; junction bases unmatched: 4. From germline, CDR1 is WSHSY and CDR2 SAAADI. The CDR3 runs 13 residues. CDR3 sequence reads: CASSQGLANEQYF. The CDR3 coding sequence is TGCGCCAGCAGTCAGGGACTAGCTAACGAGCAGTACTTC.

This clonotype has ten or more counts. The rearrangement uses TRBV6-6 and TRBJ1-1, with 8 bases fitting TRBD1. Unmatched junction bases numbered 11, after V lost 4 bases and J lost 1 base. Germline V lookup: CDR1 MNHNY, CDR2 SVGAGI (reference sequence). The CDR3 is 17 amino acids. CDR3 nucleotides: TGTGCCAGCAGTTTGGGCAGGGGGCGTCGAAAGAACACTGAAGCTTTCTTT. Its protein is CASSLGRGRRKNTEAFF.

As regards this clonotype: At one end the junction does not follow the germline gene, possibly because of a read error. V is TRBV15 and J is TRBJ2-5, with D tentatively TRBD2 (5 bases). The length of the CDR3 is 14 residues. Germline-derived CDR1 and CDR2 are LNHNV and YYDKDF (reference sequence). CDR3 sequence (DNA): TGCGCCACCGGCAATGGAGCGGCCCAAGAGACCCAGTACTTC. Translating it yields CATGNGAAQETQYF.

The V call is TRBV20-1, the J call TRBJ1-5; the D is unclear. CDR3 size: 14 residues. The V gene's germline CDR1 is DFQATT and CDR2 SNEGSKA (reference sequence). The V end lost 3 bases, the J end lost 0 bases, and 9 bases lay between the germline ends. The chain's CDR3 is CSASWADSNQPQHF. CDR3 DNA sequence: TGCAGTGCTAGTTGGGCGGATAGCAATCAGCCCCAGCATTTT.

The chain links TRBV10-3 to TRBJ2-7; D might be TRBD2 (5 bases). V lost 5 bases and J 4 bases, leaving 15 bases between the germline ends. The length of the CDR3 is 14 residues. Germline V CDR1 and CDR2: ENHRY, SYGVKD. The DNA for the CDR3 is TGTGCCATCAGTTGGACTCAACGCCCTTACGAGCAGTACTTC. Translated, it gives CAISWTQRPYEQYF.

Details on this clonotype: Without the conserved terminal phenylalanine or tryptophan, this CDR3 likely stems from a read error. The V call is TRBV5-1, the J call TRBJ2-7, with D perhaps TRBD1 or TRBD2 (5 bases each). Trimming removed 0 bases at V and 5 bases at J, with 15 bases between. This CDR3 contains 15 residues. Per germline, CDR1 SGHRS and CDR2 YFSETQ. The CDR3 coding sequence is TGCGCCAGCAGCTTGGGGGGCGGGCGAGTGGACGAGCAGTACGCC. Protein sequence: CASSLGGGRVDEQYA.

V is TRBV6-5 and J is TRBJ1-1; D gene uncertain. The V and J ends lost 4 bases and 6 bases respectively, with 12 bases between them. The CDR3 length is 13 residues. Germline-derived CDR1 and CDR2 are MNHEY and SVGAGI. CDR3 sequence reads: CASSSPGYAEAFF. CDR3 nucleotides: TGTGCCAGCAGTTCCCCAGGTTACGCTGAAGCTTTCTTT.

The genes are TRBV3-1 and TRBJ1-2; 10 bases align to TRBD1. The CDR3 consists of 16 residues. Losses at the gene ends were 1 base for V and 8 bases for J; bases not matched to a gene: 10. Germline V gene data show CDR1 as LGHDT and CDR2 as YNNKEL (reference sequence). The CDR3 is CASSQGPGTGAGGYTF. Here the CDR3 DNA reads TGTGCCAGCAGCCAAGGGCCGGGGACAGGGGCCGGAGGCTACACCTTC. The variable domain in full, completed from reference TRBV3-1 and TRBJ1-2, reads DTAVSQTPKYLVTQMGNDKSIKCEQNLGHDTMYWYKQDSKKFLKIMFSYNNKELIINETVPNRFSPKSPDKAHLNLHINSLELGDSAVYFCASSQGPGTGAGGYTFGSGTRLTVV.

This clonotype was seen ten or more times. The chain has TRBV4-1 and TRBJ1-2; D not resolved. Trimming pared 1 base from V and 4 bases from J, leaving 10 bases between. The germline V gene has CDR1 MGHRA and CDR2 YSYEKL. The length of the CDR3 is 14 residues. The CDR3 here is CASSQGAGSYGYTF. As DNA, the CDR3 is TGCGCCAGCAGCCAAGGGGCTGGCAGCTATGGCTACACCTTC.

The chain uses TRBV7-2 and TRBJ2-7, with TRBD2 as a possible D gene (6 bases). This CDR3 is built from 15 residues. Germline V lookup: CDR1 SGHTA, CDR2 FQGNSA. The V and J ends lost 1 base and 3 bases respectively, with 13 bases between them. CDR3: CASSLGPGLNYEQYF. The CDR3 DNA follows: TGTGCCAGCAGCTTAGGGCCGGGACTGAACTACGAGCAGTACTTC.

The V gene is TRBV12-3 or TRBV12-4, the J gene TRBJ1-1; D perhaps matches TRBD1 (5 bases). The CDR3 is 15 amino acids. V lost 3 bases and J 3 bases, leaving 14 bases between the germline ends. CDR3 coding DNA: TGTGCCAGCAGTTTGGAGGCAGGGATCGACACTGAAGCTTTCTTT. Amino acid sequence: CASSLEAGIDTEAFF.

V gene TRBV25-1 combines with J gene TRBJ2-3; no clear D gene. Germline values: CDR1 MGHDK, CDR2 SYGVNS. There are 13 residues in the CDR3. V gave up 6 bases and J gave up 6 bases, with 13 bases separating them. For the CDR3, the DNA is TGTGCCAGCAGACCAAACCTTGCGGATACGCAGTATTTT. Translating it yields CASRPNLADTQYF.

On this clonotype itself: This could be a read error, since a much larger clone is one nucleotide away. The CDR3 carries no conserved terminal phenylalanine or tryptophan, so it likely arises from a read error. The rearrangement uses TRBV13 and TRBJ2-7, with 11 bases lining up with TRBD1. The CDR3 is 16 amino acids. V dropped 5 bases and J dropped 0; count of bases not matched to a gene: 6. CDR1 is PRHDT and CDR2 is FYEKMQ in the germline V gene (reference sequence). The CDR3 loop is CASSPAGQGASYEQYS. CDR3 sequence (DNA): TGTGCCAGCAGCCCCGCAGGACAGGGGGCCTCCTACGAGCAGTACTCC.

The chain couples TRBV2 to TRBJ1-2; D unclear. The CDR3 is 14 residues long. Germline V CDR1 and CDR2: SNHLY, FYNNEI. With 7 bases removed from V and 4 bases from J, the gap between germline ends came to 16 bases. The CDR3 nucleotides read TGTGCCAGCACGGTGGCCCCAACAAGCTATGGCTACACCTTC. The encoded protein is CASTVAPTSYGYTF.

The chain joins TRBV7-9 to TRBJ2-7; either TRBD1 or TRBD2 may fit D (5 bases each). CDR1 and CDR2 from the germline V gene are SEHNR and FQNEAQ (reference sequence). Between the trimmed V and J ends, which lost 5 bases and 3 bases, there was a span of 11 bases. There are 13 residues in the CDR3. The CDR3 here is CASSRDPDYEQYF. In DNA, the CDR3 is TGTGCCAGCAGCCGGGACCCAGACTACGAGCAGTACTTC.

This clonotype was observed once. This may be a read error, as it is one base from a much larger clone. The chain employs TRBV10-3 and TRBJ1-5; no reliable D call. CDR3 length equals 14 residues. In germline, CDR1 is ENHRY, CDR2 SYGVKD. V was clipped by 5 bases and J by 4 bases, with 12 bases between them. This CDR3 is CAISSGWGNQPQHF. The CDR3 DNA sequence: TGTGCCATCAGTTCGGGGTGGGGTAATCAGCCCCAGCATTTT.